The TCR beta chain described here comes from a study of cytomegalovirus exposure and HLA in healthy donors. Study-wide results and limits: Further analysis was carried out later, and it showed several of the most significant clusters appearing linked to common viral pathogens.

The CDR3 has 14 residues. Deletions cut 0 bases from V and 5 bases from J, with 10 bases between. The germline V gene encodes CDR1 SGHTA and CDR2 FQGNSA. On this clone: Its antigen is unknown.

All the people who gave samples were healthy bone marrow donors. The PCR made use of 60 Vbeta and 13 Jbeta primers. Some clones are missing from TCRdb's copy, which holds only in-frame ones; the method was immunoSEQ multiplex PCR. The data show tens of thousands of clones, about 80% seen once. This clonotype originated in a man aged 55 to 69 in good health and CMV-seropositive. The V and J genes are TRBV7-2 and TRBJ2-5, with D perhaps TRBD2 (6 bases). Sequencing was done on a sample of PBMCs. CDR3 in amino acids: CASSLAGRGETQYF. DNA for the CDR3: TGTGCCAGCAGCTTAGCGGGACGGGGGGAGACCCAGTACTTC. Complete variable domain (other parts from reference TRBV7-2 and TRBJ2-5): GAGVSQSPSNKVTEKGKDVELRCDPISGHTALYWYRQSLGQGLEFLIYFQGNSAPDKSGLPSDRFSAERTGGSVSTLTIQRTQQEDSAVYLCASSLAGRGETQYFGPGTRLLVL.